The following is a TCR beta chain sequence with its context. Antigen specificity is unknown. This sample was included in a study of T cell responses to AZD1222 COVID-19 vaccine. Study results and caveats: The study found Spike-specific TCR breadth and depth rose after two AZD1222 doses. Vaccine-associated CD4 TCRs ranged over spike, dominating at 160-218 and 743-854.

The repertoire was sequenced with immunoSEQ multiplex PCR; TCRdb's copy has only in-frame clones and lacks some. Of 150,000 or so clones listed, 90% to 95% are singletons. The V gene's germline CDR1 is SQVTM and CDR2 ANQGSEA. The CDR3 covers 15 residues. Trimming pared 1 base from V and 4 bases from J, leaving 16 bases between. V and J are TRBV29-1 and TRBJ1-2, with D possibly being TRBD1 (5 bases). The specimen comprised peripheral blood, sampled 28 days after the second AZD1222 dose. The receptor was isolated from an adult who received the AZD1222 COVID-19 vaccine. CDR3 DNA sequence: TGCAGCGTTGAAGCCCCCGGGGGGGGAGTCTATGGCTACACCTTC. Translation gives CSVEAPGGGVYGYTF.